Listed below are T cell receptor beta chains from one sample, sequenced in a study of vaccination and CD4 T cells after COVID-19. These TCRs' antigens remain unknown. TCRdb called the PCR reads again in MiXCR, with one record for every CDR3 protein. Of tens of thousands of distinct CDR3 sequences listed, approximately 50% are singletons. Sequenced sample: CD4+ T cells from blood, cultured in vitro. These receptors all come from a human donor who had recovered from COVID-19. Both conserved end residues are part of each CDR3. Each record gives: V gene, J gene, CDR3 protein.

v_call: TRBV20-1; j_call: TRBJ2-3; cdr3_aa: CSARMGTSTQYF
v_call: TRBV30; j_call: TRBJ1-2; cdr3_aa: CAWNPDRGGYGYTF
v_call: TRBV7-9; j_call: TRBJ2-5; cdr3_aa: CASRPKRLAGAVETQYF
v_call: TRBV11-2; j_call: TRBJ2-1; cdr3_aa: CASSLDRWDAEQFF
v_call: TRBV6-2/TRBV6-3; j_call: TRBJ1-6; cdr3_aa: CASRDGEYSPLHF
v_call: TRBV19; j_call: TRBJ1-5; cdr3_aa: CASGNFNQPQHF
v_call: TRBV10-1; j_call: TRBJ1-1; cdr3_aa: CASSKDGNTEAFF
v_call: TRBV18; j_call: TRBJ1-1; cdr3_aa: CASSPQGKGTEAFF
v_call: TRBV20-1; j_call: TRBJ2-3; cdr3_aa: CSASGRVSTDTQYF
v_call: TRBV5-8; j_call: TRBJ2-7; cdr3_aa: CASSPDRGGEQYF
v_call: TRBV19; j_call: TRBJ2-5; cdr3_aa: CASSMSETQYF
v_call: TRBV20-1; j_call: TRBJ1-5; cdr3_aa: CSAAPGQAYWQPQHF
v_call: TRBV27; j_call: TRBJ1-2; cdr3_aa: CASSPSDIRGRGYTF
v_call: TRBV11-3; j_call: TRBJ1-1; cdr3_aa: CASSLLQQNTEAFF
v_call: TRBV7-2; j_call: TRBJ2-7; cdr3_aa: CASSAVRGYEQYF
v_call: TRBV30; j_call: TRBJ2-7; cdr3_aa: CAWSVGQGEQYF
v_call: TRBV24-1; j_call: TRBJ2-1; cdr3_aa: CATSESSGRVEQFF
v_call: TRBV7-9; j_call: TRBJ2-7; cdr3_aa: CASSLSGTSGYEQYF
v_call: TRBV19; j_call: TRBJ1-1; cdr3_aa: CASRQGRNTEAFF
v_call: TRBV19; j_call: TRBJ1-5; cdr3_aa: CASSMMAGQIYNQPQHF
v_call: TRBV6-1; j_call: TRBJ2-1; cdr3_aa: CASSDWDSVSEQFF
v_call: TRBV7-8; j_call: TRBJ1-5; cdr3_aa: CASSLAVSFNQPQHF
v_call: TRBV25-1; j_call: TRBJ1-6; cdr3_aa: CASTPAGQNSPLHF
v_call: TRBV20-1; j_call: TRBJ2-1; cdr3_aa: CSAPDRAKAQDNEQFF
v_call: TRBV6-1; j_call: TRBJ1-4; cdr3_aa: CASSNRGKLFF
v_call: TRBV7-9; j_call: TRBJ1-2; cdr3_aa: CASSFSSSSNYGYTF
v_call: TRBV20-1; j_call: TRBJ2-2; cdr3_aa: CSARFSSLPTGELFF
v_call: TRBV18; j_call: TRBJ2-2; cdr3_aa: CASSPPIGELFF
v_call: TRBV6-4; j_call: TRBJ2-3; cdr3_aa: CASRQSISTDTQYF
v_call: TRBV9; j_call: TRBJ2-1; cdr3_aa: CASSADTGNRYNEQFF
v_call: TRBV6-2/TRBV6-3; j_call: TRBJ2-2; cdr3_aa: CASSYAGDTGELFF
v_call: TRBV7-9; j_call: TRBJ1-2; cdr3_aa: CASSSLGQVYGYTF
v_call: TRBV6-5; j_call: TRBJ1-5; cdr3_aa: CASSYGGQRNQPQHF
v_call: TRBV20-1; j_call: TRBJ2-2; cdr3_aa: CSASKQGAFDTGELFF
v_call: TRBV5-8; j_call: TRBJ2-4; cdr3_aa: CASTRDRGRDIQYF
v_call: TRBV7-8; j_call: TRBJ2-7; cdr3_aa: CASSLYGTGGAEQYF
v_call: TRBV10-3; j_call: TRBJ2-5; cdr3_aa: CAIRDQGRWETQYF